These T cell receptor beta chains were read from a single sample in a study of identical twins' blood T cells. Using its own MiXCR run on the 5' RACE reads, TCRdb lists one record per CDR3 protein. Of hundreds of thousands of distinct CDR3 sequences in the sample, about 28% were seen once. The sample consisted of PBMCs. These TCRs come from a woman between 18 and 49 years old in good health. Both conserved end residues are part of each CDR3. A D gene is named only where the DNA matches it firmly. Clone size is given for some rows only: seen once, a few or many times, or a class if the clone is expanded.

>NA|TRBV20-1|TRBD2|TRBJ2-3
CSARDRGDPDTQYF
TGCAGTGCTAGAGATCGGGGGGACCCAGATACGCAGTATTTT
>few|TRBV20-1|TRBD2|TRBJ2-1
CSASSGGFNEQFF
TGCAGTGCTAGTAGCGGGGGGTTTAATGAGCAGTTCTTC
>few|TRBV7-9|NA|TRBJ2-1
CASSPLENEQFF
TGTGCCAGCAGCCCACTAGAGAATGAGCAGTTCTTC
>NA|TRBV30|NA|TRBJ1-2
CAWMPSIVYGYTF
TGTGCCTGGATGCCATCAATCGTCTATGGCTACACCTTC
>NA|TRBV11-1|NA|TRBJ1-1
CASSLALRNTEAFF
TGTGCCAGCAGCTTAGCGCTCAGGAACACTGAAGCTTTCTTT
>NA|TRBV5-5|NA|TRBJ1-1
CASSLASYPRERVMNTEAFF
TGTGCCAGCAGCTTGGCGTCCTACCCCCGGGAGCGGGTCATGAACACTGAAGCTTTCTTT
>NA|TRBV29-1|NA|TRBJ2-7
CSVDPGNEQYF
TGCAGCGTTGACCCGGGGAACGAGCAGTACTTC
>NA|TRBV21-1|NA|TRBJ2-3
CASARTSGTTDTQYF
TGTGCCAGCGCAAGGACTAGCGGGACCACAGATACGCAGTATTTT
>NA|TRBV5-1|NA|TRBJ2-5
CASSYVVGAQETQYF
TGCGCCAGCAGTTACGTAGTGGGGGCGCAAGAGACCCAGTACTTC
>NA|TRBV11-3|NA|TRBJ1-1
CASSLDTGKTEAFF
TGTGCCAGCAGCTTAGATACAGGGAAGACTGAAGCTTTCTTT
>NA|TRBV18|NA|TRBJ1-1
CASSPIGIMNTEAFF
TGTGCCAGCTCACCAATTGGAATTATGAACACTGAAGCTTTCTTT
>NA|TRBV6-1|NA|TRBJ2-1
CASSEGVFSIF
TGTGCCAGCAGTGAGGGGGTTTTCAGCATCTTC
>few|TRBV20-1|TRBD2|TRBJ2-5
CSATRLAGERQETQYF
TGCAGTGCGACTCGACTAGCGGGAGAACGTCAAGAGACCCAGTACTTC
>few|TRBV14|NA|TRBJ2-7
CASSQSNEQYF
TGTGCCAGCAGCCAATCAAACGAGCAGTACTTC
>NA|TRBV18|TRBD1|TRBJ2-1
CASSPRTGDEQFF
TGTGCCAGCTCACCGCGGACAGGGGATGAGCAGTTCTTC
>once|TRBV3-1|TRBD2|TRBJ2-7
CDSSQGWTSGAYEQYF
TGTGACAGCAGCCAAGGCTGGACTAGCGGAGCCTACGAGCAGTACTTC
>few|TRBV12-5|NA|TRBJ1-5
CASGLSNQPQHF
TGTGCTAGTGGTTTGTCCAATCAGCCCCAGCATTTT
>few|TRBV12-3/TRBV12-4|TRBD1|TRBJ1-6
CASGTGSNSPLHF
TGTGCCAGCGGGACAGGGAGTAATTCACCCCTCCACTTT
>NA|TRBV29-1|TRBD1|TRBJ2-7
CSGVTGAEQYF
TGCAGCGGCGTGACAGGGGCCGAGCAGTACTTC
>NA|TRBV7-2|NA|TRBJ1-1
CASSSRKGSRTEAFF
TGTGCCAGTAGCTCCAGAAAGGGTTCGAGGACTGAAGCTTTCTTT
>NA|TRBV11-3|NA|TRBJ1-1
CASSALYRDTEAFF
TGTGCCAGCAGCGCGTTATACAGGGATACTGAAGCTTTCTTT
>few|TRBV3-1|NA|TRBJ1-5
CASSQEHTNQPQHF
TGTGCCAGCAGCCAAGAACATACCAATCAGCCCCAGCATTTT
>NA|TRBV20-1|NA|TRBJ1-1
CSASKGPSVADSTEAFF
TGCAGTGCTAGTAAGGGCCCGTCTGTGGCTGATAGCACTGAAGCTTTCTTT
>NA|TRBV6-2/TRBV6-3|TRBD1|TRBJ2-2
CASSYDRASRTGELFF
TGTGCCAGCAGCTACGACAGGGCATCGCGCACCGGGGAGCTGTTTTTT
>many|TRBV4-3|NA|TRBJ1-1
CASSLGEHTEAFF
TGCGCCAGCAGCCTAGGGGAGCACACTGAAGCTTTCTTT
>few|TRBV6-1|NA|TRBJ1-5
CASSYGRNNQPQHF
TGTGCCAGCAGTTACGGACGGAACAATCAGCCCCAGCATTTT
>NA|TRBV20-1|NA|TRBJ2-1
CSASLGRLQDEQFF
TGCAGTGCTAGTCTTGGACGGCTCCAGGATGAGCAGTTCTTC
>many|TRBV12-5|NA|TRBJ1-1
CASGLLGDATFF
TGTGCTAGTGGTCTCTTAGGCGATGCGACTTTCTTT
>many|TRBV20-1|NA|TRBJ2-3
CSARVFSGPADTQYF
TGCAGTGCTAGAGTATTCAGCGGGCCGGCAGATACGCAGTATTTT
>NA|TRBV29-1|NA|TRBJ1-1
CSAPPRTANTEAFF
TGCAGCGCCCCCCCTAGGACAGCTAACACTGAAGCTTTCTTT
>few|TRBV6-5|NA|TRBJ1-1
CASSYSAGPEAFF
TGTGCCAGCAGTTACTCTGCAGGACCTGAAGCTTTCTTT
>NA|TRBV11-2|TRBD2|TRBJ2-2
CASSERGDSNTGELFF
TGTGCCAGCAGCGAGCGGGGGGATTCGAACACCGGGGAGCTGTTTTTT
>many|TRBV5-5|TRBD1|TRBJ1-2
CASSLGQGFYGYTF
TGTGCCAGCAGCTTGGGACAGGGGTTCTATGGCTACACCTTC
>NA|TRBV7-2|NA|TRBJ2-3
CASSYSGLASNTQYF
TGTGCCAGCAGCTATTCGGGGCTAGCGTCAAATACGCAGTATTTT
>many|TRBV5-1|TRBD1|TRBJ1-1
CASSRNRQGSEAFF
TGCGCCAGCAGCCGGAATAGACAGGGTTCTGAAGCTTTCTTT
>few|TRBV4-3|TRBD1|TRBJ1-1
CASSQDAGGLTEAFF
TGCGCCAGCAGCCAAGATGCAGGGGGCTTAACTGAAGCTTTCTTT
>NA|TRBV2|NA|TRBJ2-7
CASSELSGRYEQYF
TGTGCCAGCAGTGAATTATCGGGGAGGTACGAGCAGTACTTC
>NA|TRBV5-6|TRBD1|TRBJ2-7
CASSPGTVYEQYF
TGTGCCAGCAGCCCAGGGACAGTTTACGAGCAGTACTTC
>few|TRBV20-1|NA|TRBJ2-7
CSAREVGVGSYEQYF
TGCAGTGCTAGAGAGGTGGGGGTTGGCTCCTACGAGCAGTACTTC
>few|TRBV12-3/TRBV12-4|NA|TRBJ1-5
CASSFAGSNQPQHF
TGTGCCAGCAGTTTCGCGGGGAGCAATCAGCCCCAGCATTTT
>NA|TRBV5-1|NA|TRBJ1-5
CTSSYGTTVGQPQHF
TGCACCAGCAGCTATGGGACAACTGTAGGTCAGCCCCAGCATTTT
>few|TRBV14|NA|TRBJ2-7
CASSQIDYEQYF
TGTGCCAGCAGCCAGATTGACTACGAGCAGTACTTC
>few|TRBV29-1|TRBD1|TRBJ2-1
CSVSKQGSEKQFF
TGCAGCGTATCCAAACAGGGGTCAGAGAAGCAGTTCTTC
>NA|TRBV23-1|NA|TRBJ1-5
CASSHRWTLYSNQPQHF
TGCGCCAGCAGTCATCGGTGGACACTCTATAGCAATCAGCCCCAGCATTTT
>NA|TRBV7-9|NA|TRBJ1-1
CASSLDPGAEAFF
TGTGCCAGCAGCTTAGATCCAGGGGCTGAAGCTTTCTTT